This T cell receptor beta chain came from a study of T cells in localized non-small cell lung cancer. Generated by immunoSEQ multiplex PCR, the TCRdb table keeps only in-frame clones and is missing some. The repertoire holds 1,500 to 2,000 clones, with 35% to 45% as singletons. Germline V CDR1 and CDR2: LNHNV, YYDKDF (reference sequence). This CDR3 is 14 amino acids long. About this clone itself: Mismatch with germline at one junction end may stem from a read error.

The TCR originated in a female donor at least 60 years old with stage II squamous cell lung carcinoma. The sample consisted of lung tumor tissue, taken before any cancer treatment. The chain combines TRBV15 with TRBJ2-2; D gene ambiguous. The CDR3 sequence: CAISSRRVAGELFF. CDR3 bases: TGTGCCATCAGCAGTAGAAGGGTCGCCGGGGAGCTGTTTTTT. Supplemented by reference TRBV15 and TRBJ2-2, the full variable domain reads DAMVIQNPRYQVTQFGKPVTLSCSQTLNHNVMYWYQQKSSQAPKLLFHYYDKDFNNEADTPDNFQSRRPNTSFCFLDIRSPGLGDTAMYLCAISSRRVAGELFFGEGSRLTVL.